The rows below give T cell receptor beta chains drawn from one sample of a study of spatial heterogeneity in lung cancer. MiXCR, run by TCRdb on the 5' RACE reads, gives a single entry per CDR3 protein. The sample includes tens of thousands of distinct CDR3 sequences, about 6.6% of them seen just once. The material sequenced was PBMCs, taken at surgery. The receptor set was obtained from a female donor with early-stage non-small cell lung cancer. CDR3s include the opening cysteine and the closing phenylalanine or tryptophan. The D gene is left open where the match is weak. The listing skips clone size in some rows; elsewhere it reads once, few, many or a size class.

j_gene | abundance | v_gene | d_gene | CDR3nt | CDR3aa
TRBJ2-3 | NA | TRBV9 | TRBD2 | TGTGCCAGCAGCCCCAAGACTAGCGGTACAGATACGCAGTATTTT | CASSPKTSGTDTQYF
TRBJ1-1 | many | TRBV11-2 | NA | TGTGCCAGCAGCCGACCGGGACTTGAGGCTTTCTTT | CASSRPGLEAFF
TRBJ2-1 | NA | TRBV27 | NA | TGTGCCAGCATGGGATTTGGGGAGTACAATGAGCAGTTCTTC | CASMGFGEYNEQFF
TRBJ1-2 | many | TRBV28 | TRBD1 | TGTGCCAGCAGTTTCCCGACAGGGGGCAACTATGGCTACACCTTC | CASSFPTGGNYGYTF
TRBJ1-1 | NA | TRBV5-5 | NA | TGTGCCAGCAGCTTCATGACGAACACTGAAGCTTTCTTT | CASSFMTNTEAFF
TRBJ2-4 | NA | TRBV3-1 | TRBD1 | TGTGCCAGCAGCAACCGGGACAGGGGAGACATTCAGTACTTC | CASSNRDRGDIQYF
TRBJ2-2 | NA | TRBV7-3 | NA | TGTGCCAGCAGCTTACTACCCGCTGGCCTTAGCACCGGGGAGCTGTTTTTT | CASSLLPAGLSTGELFF
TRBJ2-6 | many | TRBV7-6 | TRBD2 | TGTGCCAGCAGCTTCGGACTAGCGGGAGACTCTGGGGCCAACGTCCTGACTTTC | CASSFGLAGDSGANVLTF
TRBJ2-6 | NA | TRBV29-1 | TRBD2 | TGCAGCGTTGAAGGTCGGGGGGCTGGGGCCAACGTCCTGACTTTC | CSVEGRGAGANVLTF
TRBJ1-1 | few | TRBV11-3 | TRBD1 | TGTGCCAGCAGCTCCACTCCGGGACAGGGGCGTGTGGCTTTCTTT | CASSSTPGQGRVAFF
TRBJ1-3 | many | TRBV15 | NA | TGTGCCACCAGCAGAGCTCCCACAGGTTCCTCTGGAAACACCATATATTTT | CATSRAPTGSSGNTIYF
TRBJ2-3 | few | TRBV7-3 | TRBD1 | TGTGCCAGCAGCACCCCACCCGGGACAGGGGGCGGGACAGATACGCAGTATTTT | CASSTPPGTGGGTDTQYF
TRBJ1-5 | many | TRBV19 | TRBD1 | TGTGCCAGTAGTATGTCAGACAGGGGGAGTCAGCCCCAGCATTTT | CASSMSDRGSQPQHF
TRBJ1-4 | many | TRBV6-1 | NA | TGTGCCAGCAGTGAAGGACAGCCGGAAAAACTGTTTTTT | CASSEGQPEKLFF
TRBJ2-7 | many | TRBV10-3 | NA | TGTGCCATCAGTCGACCGGGACCTACATACGAGCAGTACTTC | CAISRPGPTYEQYF
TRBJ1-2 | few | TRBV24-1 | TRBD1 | TGTGCCACCAGTGATTTGCCAGGGGGCCTCTATGGCTACACCTTC | CATSDLPGGLYGYTF
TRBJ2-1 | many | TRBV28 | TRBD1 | TGTGCCAGCAGTTTATCCCGAGGACAGGGCCATGAGCAGTTCTTC | CASSLSRGQGHEQFF
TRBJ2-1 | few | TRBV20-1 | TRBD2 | TGCAGTGCTGAAAGACTAGCGGGGGGGCCTGAGCAGTTCTTC | CSAERLAGGPEQFF
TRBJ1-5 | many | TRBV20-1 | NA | TGCAGTGCACCCCCAGACAGTCACAATCAGCCCCAGCATTTT | CSAPPDSHNQPQHF
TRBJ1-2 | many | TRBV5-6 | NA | TGTGCCAGCAGCTTGAAGACCCGGGAGCGGGGCTACACCTTC | CASSLKTRERGYTF
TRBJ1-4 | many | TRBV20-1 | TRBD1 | TGCAGTGCTTCCAGCCAGGGGGCTGGTAATGAAAAACTGTTTTTT | CSASSQGAGNEKLFF
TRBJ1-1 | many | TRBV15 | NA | TGTGCCACCAGCAGGGTGGTGGGTGGGACTGAAGCTTTCTTT | CATSRVVGGTEAFF
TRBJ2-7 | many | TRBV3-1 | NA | TGTGCCAGCAGCCAAGCCAGCTACGAGCAGTACTTC | CASSQASYEQYF
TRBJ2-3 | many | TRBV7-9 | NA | TGTGCCAGCAGCTTTCAGCAGTCTAGCACAGATACGCAGTATTTT | CASSFQQSSTDTQYF
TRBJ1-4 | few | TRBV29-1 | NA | TGCAGCGTTTCATCTAATGAAAAACTGTTTTTT | CSVSSNEKLFF
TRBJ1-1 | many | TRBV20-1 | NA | TGCAGTGCTAGAGGAACCTCAGCGCTGAACACTGAAGCTTTCTTT | CSARGTSALNTEAFF
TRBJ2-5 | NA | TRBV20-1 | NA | TGCAGTGCTAGACTGGGAAGCGGCAACCAAGAGACCCAGTACTTC | CSARLGSGNQETQYF
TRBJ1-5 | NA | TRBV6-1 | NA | TGTGCCAGCAGTGAAAACAGGGATCAGCCCCAGCATTTT | CASSENRDQPQHF
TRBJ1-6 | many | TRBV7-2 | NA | TGTGCCAGCAGCTTAGACCCAACAGGGAATTCACCCCTCCACTTT | CASSLDPTGNSPLHF
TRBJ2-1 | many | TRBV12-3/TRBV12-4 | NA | TGTGCCAGCAGTTTCCCCCCCAGTGAGCAGTTCTTC | CASSFPPSEQFF
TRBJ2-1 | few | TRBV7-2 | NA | TGTGCCAGCAGCTTAGTTGGAGGGAAGTCCTACAATGAGCAGTTCTTC | CASSLVGGKSYNEQFF
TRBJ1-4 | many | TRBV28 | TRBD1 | TGTGCCAGCAGTTCGGGACAGCTAGGAGAAAAACTGTTTTTT | CASSSGQLGEKLFF
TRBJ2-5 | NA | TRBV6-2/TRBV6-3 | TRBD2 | TGTGCCAGCAGTTACCCTAGCGGGAGGGTTCAAGAGACCCAGTACTTC | CASSYPSGRVQETQYF
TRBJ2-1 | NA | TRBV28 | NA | TGTGCCAGCAGTGGACGTCCGGGGTACAATGAGCAGTTCTTC | CASSGRPGYNEQFF
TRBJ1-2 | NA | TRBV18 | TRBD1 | TGTGCCAGCTCACCCGGGACAGGCGGGATGCCTGGGGGCTACACCTTC | CASSPGTGGMPGGYTF
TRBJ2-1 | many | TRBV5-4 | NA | TGTGCCAGCAGCTTGGCCGCTAGCCTCTCCTACAATGAGCAGTTCTTC | CASSLAASLSYNEQFF
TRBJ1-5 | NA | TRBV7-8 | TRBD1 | TGTGCCAGCAGCTTAGGAGGGGACAGAATAAATCAGCCCCAGCATTTT | CASSLGGDRINQPQHF
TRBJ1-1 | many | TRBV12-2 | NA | TGTGCAAGTCGCTTTACCCTAAATATCCGGGGGCTCGACGGTGAAGCTTTCTTT | CASRFTLNIRGLDGEAFF
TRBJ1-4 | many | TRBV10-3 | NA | TGTGCCATCAGTCCGGGAGGACAAACTAATGAAAAACTGTTTTTT | CAISPGGQTNEKLFF
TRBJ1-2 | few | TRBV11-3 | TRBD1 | TGTGCCAGCAGCTTATCCGGGACAGGGGGCTGGGATGGCTACACCTTC | CASSLSGTGGWDGYTF
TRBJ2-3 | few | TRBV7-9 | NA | TGTGCCAGCAGCTTAGCGGGGGGCCGGACAGATACGCAGTATTTT | CASSLAGGRTDTQYF
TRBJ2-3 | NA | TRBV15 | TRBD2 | TGTGCCACCAGCCCCCGACTAGCAATCACAGATACGCAGTATTTT | CATSPRLAITDTQYF
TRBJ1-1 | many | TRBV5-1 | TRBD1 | TGCGCCAGCAGCACCGGGACAGGGCTGAACACTGAAGCTTTCTTT | CASSTGTGLNTEAFF
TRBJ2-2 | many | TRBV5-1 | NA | TGCGCCAGCAGCTTGGCCCCGGGTAGCACCGGGGAGCTGTTTTTT | CASSLAPGSTGELFF
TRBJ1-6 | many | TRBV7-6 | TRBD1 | TGTGCCAGCAGCCAGGGGACAGGGGATAATTCACCCCTCCACTTT | CASSQGTGDNSPLHF
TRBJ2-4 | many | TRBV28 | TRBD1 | TGTGCCAGCAGTTTATTGGGACAGGGGGCACGTCAGTACTTC | CASSLLGQGARQYF
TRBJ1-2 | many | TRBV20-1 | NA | TGCAGTGCTAGATTATCCGACAAGAATGGCTACACCTTC | CSARLSDKNGYTF
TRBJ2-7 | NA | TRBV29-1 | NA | TGCAGCGCCTGGACTCAGTCCTACGAGCAGTACTTC | CSAWTQSYEQYF